The TCR beta chain under discussion was sequenced for a study of regulatory T cells in long-lasting Graves disease. Whole-study results and caveats: Gene preferences differed: TRBV28, TRBJ1-2, TRBJ2-5 in persistent cases. TCR diversity was lower in persistent Graves' patients than in newly diagnosed ones.

Time point described: newly diagnosed GD, antithyroid drugs for less than 3 months. Generation of the TCR library employed RNA extracted from PBMCs. Concerning this clonotype: Its antigen is unidentified.

Building of the TCR beta libraries involved iRepertoire HTBI primers and Arm-PCR of CDR3 regions. One entry per CDR3 protein, called by TCRdb with MiXCR from the multiplex PCR reads. The table records about 500,000 distinct CDR3 sequences, about 12% of them present only once. CDR1 and CDR2 from the germline V gene are DFQATT and SNEGSKA (reference sequence). V was pared by 0 bases and J by 10 bases, with 12 bases between. The CDR3 length is 12 residues. This sample also appeared in a second study, on T cells in Graves' hyperthyroidism and ophthalmopathy.

The sequence derives from a woman in her 30s with Graves disease. J is TRBJ1-1 and V is TRBV20-1, with D uncertain. The sample here was peripheral blood mononuclear cells (PBMCs), taken at new diagnosis, from a patient treated with antithyroid drugs. The DNA for the CDR3 is TGCAGTGCTAGAGAAACCGGACTGGGAGCTTTCTTT. It specifies CSARETGLGAFF.